Presented here are 20 T cell receptor beta chains from one specimen sequenced in a study of T cell responses to AZD1222 COVID-19 vaccine. Measured with immunoSEQ multiplex PCR; TCRdb has only the in-frame clones, and not every one. The repertoire has 130,000 to 150,000 clones, over 75% of them found once; the top ten carry 1.6%. The specimen comprised peripheral blood, sampled on day 0 of AZD1222 vaccination. Every receptor here comes from an adult in good health.

V usage is TRBV6-1 and J usage is TRBJ1-4; D is unclear. V was pared by 2 bases and J by 7 bases, with 2 bases between. The CDR3 loop spans 11 amino acids. Germline V lookup: CDR1 MNHNS, CDR2 SASEGT. The CDR3 sequence is CASSEFEKLFF. Written as DNA, the CDR3 is TGTGCCAGCAGTGAATTTGAAAAACTGTTTTTT.

J is TRBJ1-5 and V is TRBV6-5; 7 bases align to TRBD1. Unmatched junction bases numbered 10, after V lost 7 bases and J lost 4 bases. CDR3 length: 15 amino acids. Germline lookup yields CDR1 MNHEY and CDR2 SVGAGI. The CDR3 loop is CASTRGPGGNQPQHF. Here the CDR3 DNA reads TGTGCCAGCACGAGGGGCCCAGGGGGGAATCAGCCCCAGCATTTT.

The V gene is TRBV15, the J gene TRBJ2-5, with D possibly being TRBD1 (6 bases). Trimming removed 6 bases from V and 5 bases from J, with 19 bases in between. Germline V lookup: CDR1 LNHNV, CDR2 YYDKDF (reference sequence). This CDR3 is built from 15 residues. CDR3 region: CATRLDRGFTETQYF. The CDR3 bases are TGTGCCACCAGACTGGACAGAGGATTTACGGAGACCCAGTACTTC.

V gene TRBV9 combines with J gene TRBJ1-6, with D possibly TRBD1 on 5 matching bases. This CDR3 has 16 amino acids. Trimming took off 2 bases at V and 5 bases at J, with 14 bases between the two ends. The germline V gene has CDR1 SGDLS and CDR2 YYNGEE. CDR3 sequence reads: CASSVSGGKNNSPLHF. The CDR3, as DNA: TGTGCCAGCAGCGTGAGTGGGGGTAAAAATAATTCACCCCTCCACTTT.

This clone was counted only a few times. V and J are TRBV5-6 and TRBJ1-1; D might be TRBD1 (5 bases). The V gene lost 5 bases and the J gene lost 4 bases, with 24 bases spanning the gap. The length of the CDR3 is 17 residues. CDR1 is SGHDT and CDR2 is YYEEEE in the germline V gene. Here the CDR3 DNA reads TGTGCCAGCAGAGCGGGCCCCGAAGGTGTCGGGGGCACTGAAGCTTTCTTT. Its translation: CASRAGPEGVGGTEAFF. The full variable domain, completed using reference TRBV5-6 and TRBJ1-1, is DAGVTQSPTHLIKTRGQQVTLRCSPKSGHDTVSWYQQALGQGPQFIFQYYEEEERQRGNFPDRFSGHQFPNYSSELNVNALLLGDSALYLCASRAGPEGVGGTEAFFGQGTRLTVV.

This rearrangement joins TRBV3-1 (or the pseudogene TRBV3-2) to TRBJ1-2, with no clear D. V lost 4 bases and J lost 2, with 8 bases in between. The CDR3 has 13 residues. Germline CDR1 and CDR2: LGHDT and YNNKEL (reference sequence). The CDR3 sequence: CASSRAGNYGYTF. The CDR3 DNA reads as TGTGCCAGCAGCCGGGCAGGAAACTATGGCTACACCTTC.

This chain links TRBV6-2 or TRBV6-3 with TRBJ1-2, with D uncertain. Germline V gives CDR1 MNHEY, CDR2 SVGEGT. V lost 6 bases and J lost 0, with 14 bases in between. CDR3 length: 15 residues. This CDR3 is CASSSYISPNYGYTF. The CDR3 DNA follows: TGTGCCAGCAGCTCCTACATCTCTCCTAACTATGGCTACACCTTC.

This chain connects TRBV9 to TRBJ1-6; TRBD1 is a possible D gene (6 bases). The length of the CDR3 is 16 residues. Trimming left V 0 bases short and J 10 bases short, with 17 bases between. Looked up from germline, CDR1 is SGDLS and CDR2 is YYNGEE. In DNA form, the CDR3 reads TGTGCCAGCAGCGTAGAAGGTCTGGGGGCACGGTCACCCCTCCACTTT. It encodes CASSVEGLGARSPLHF.

The rearrangement joins TRBV7-2 to TRBJ2-1; D ambiguous. This CDR3 comprises 15 residues. In germline, CDR1 is SGHTA, CDR2 FQGNSA. V was shortened by 4 bases and J by 6 bases, with 16 bases between the two germline ends. In nucleotides, the CDR3 is TGTGCCAGCAGCTCAACCATGGGTTGGAGCAATGAGCAGTTCTTC. As protein: CASSSTMGWSNEQFF.

The chain combines TRBV3-1 (or the pseudogene TRBV3-2) with TRBJ2-5; TRBD2 might be the D (6 bases). Trimming left V 4 bases short and J 1 base short, with 10 bases between. Germline CDR1 and CDR2: LGHDT and YNNKEL (reference sequence). This CDR3 region has 14 residues. The CDR3 loop is CASSPWTIQETQYF. Written as DNA, the CDR3 is TGTGCCAGCAGCCCCTGGACTATCCAAGAGACCCAGTACTTC.

This clone occurred once. The rearrangement links TRBV3-1 (or the pseudogene TRBV3-2) to TRBJ1-1; maybe TRBD1 (5 bases). Per germline, CDR1 LGHDT and CDR2 YNNKEL (reference sequence). This CDR3 has 14 residues. Trimming left V 1 base short and J 0 bases short, with 6 bases between. The CDR3 nucleotides read TGTGCCAGCAGCCAAGGACAGCTGAACACTGAAGCTTTCTTT. Translating gives CASSQGQLNTEAFF.

Only one count was recorded for this clone. V usage is TRBV13 and J usage is TRBJ2-5; 7 positions agree with TRBD1. The CDR3 covers 14 residues. Germline CDR1 PRHDT, CDR2 FYEKMQ (reference sequence). The ends lost 5 bases at V and 3 bases at J; junction bases unmatched: 6. The CDR3, as DNA: TGTGCCAGCAGCCCACAGGGGAACAAAGAGACCCAGTACTTC. It translates to CASSPQGNKETQYF.

The chain joins TRBV5-6 to TRBJ2-6; no reliable D call. The V and J ends lost 0 bases and 1 base respectively, with 11 bases between them. This CDR3 is built from 17 residues. CDR1 SGHDT and CDR2 YYEEEE come from the germline V gene. CDR3 amino acids: CASSLDLSGSGANVLTF. The CDR3 DNA follows: TGTGCCAGCAGCTTGGATTTGAGTGGATCTGGGGCCAACGTCCTGACTTTC.

The chain recombines TRBV12-3 or TRBV12-4 with TRBJ1-2; D is ambiguous. This CDR3 has 11 residues. V shed 6 bases and J shed 8 bases, with 10 bases lying between them. CDR3 sequence reads: CASSGYDGYTF. CDR3 DNA sequence: TGTGCCAGCAGCGGGTACGACGGCTACACCTTC.

This sequence joins TRBV3-1 (or the pseudogene TRBV3-2) and TRBJ1-1, with D perhaps TRBD1 (6 bases). This CDR3 spans 15 amino acids. Germline V lookup: CDR1 LGHDT, CDR2 YNNKEL (reference sequence). The V and J ends lost 4 bases and 1 base respectively, with 13 bases between them. The chain's CDR3 is CASSLRQATNTEAFF. The DNA for the CDR3 is TGTGCCAGCAGCCTCAGACAGGCGACGAACACTGAAGCTTTCTTT.

The genes are TRBV18 and TRBJ2-1; D remains ambiguous. The V gene's germline CDR1 is KGHSH and CDR2 LQKENI. Trimming removed 2 bases from V and 9 bases from J, with 14 bases in between. CDR3 length: 14 residues. The CDR3 loop is CASSPDSVDGEQFF. In nucleotides, the CDR3 is TGTGCCAGCTCACCAGATTCGGTTGATGGTGAGCAGTTCTTC. The whole variable domain, filled in from reference TRBV18 and TRBJ2-1, reads NAGVMQNPRHLVRRRGQEARLRCSPMKGHSHVYWYRQLPEEGLKFMVYLQKENIIDESGMPKERFSAEFPKEGPSILRIQQVVRGDSAAYFCASSPDSVDGEQFFGPGTRLTVL.

This chain connects TRBV3-1 (or the pseudogene TRBV3-2) to TRBJ2-1; D might be TRBD1 (5 bases). The germline V gene encodes CDR1 LGHDT and CDR2 YNNKEL (reference sequence). Trimming removed 1 base from V and 7 bases from J, with 14 bases in between. The CDR3 runs to 15 residues. CDR3 residues: CASSQGHLGPNEQFF. The CDR3 coding sequence is TGTGCCAGCAGCCAAGGGCACTTGGGGCCGAATGAGCAGTTCTTC.

V usage is TRBV5-1 and J usage is TRBJ2-1; 12 bases fit TRBD2. Germline-derived CDR1 and CDR2 are SGHRS and YFSETQ. J was trimmed by 2 bases and V by 4 bases; bases with no gene match: 4. The CDR3 length is 16 residues. CDR3 protein: CASSRLAGATYNEQFF. The CDR3, as DNA: TGCGCCAGCAGCAGACTAGCGGGAGCAACCTACAATGAGCAGTTCTTC.

CDR3 residues: CAWSGGVLSYNEQFF. The CDR3 bases are TGTGCCTGGAGTGGCGGGGTTCTCTCCTACAATGAGCAGTTCTTC. The chain employs TRBV30 and TRBJ2-1; D possibly corresponds to TRBD2 (6 bases). Germline lookup yields CDR1 GTSNPN and CDR2 SVGIG (reference sequence). V was clipped by 1 base and J by 0 bases, with 10 bases between them. The CDR3 spans 15 residues.

This sequence joins TRBV28 and TRBJ2-7, with a tentative D call TRBD2 (5 bases). Looked up from germline, CDR1 is MDHEN and CDR2 is SYDVKM. Deletions cut 8 bases from V and 3 bases from J, with 17 bases between. The CDR3 has 14 amino acids. The CDR3: CASAEKAAFYEQYF. CDR3 coding DNA: TGTGCCAGCGCGGAAAAAGCGGCCTTCTACGAGCAGTACTTC.